The 11 T cell receptor beta chains reported below all come from one sample, sequenced in a study of cytomegalovirus exposure and HLA in healthy donors. PCR employed 60 Vbeta and 13 Jbeta primers. Sequencing was performed with immunoSEQ multiplex PCR; in TCRdb, only in-frame clones are kept and a portion is missing. The table lists 150,000 to 200,000 clones, more than 75% of them singletons, with about an eighth in the top ten. The specimen was PBMCs. The origin of the receptors is a woman aged 35 to 49 in good health and CMV-seronegative.

This rearrangement joins TRBV4-1 to TRBJ1-1, with 9 bases aligning to TRBD1. Germline V lookup: CDR1 MGHRA, CDR2 YSYEKL. With 8 bases clipped from V and 8 bases from J, the junction kept 18 bases outside the gene matches. The CDR3 totals 16 residues. CDR3: CASGASRTGVGAEAFF. Written as DNA, the CDR3 is TGCGCCAGCGGCGCCTCTAGGACAGGGGTAGGGGCAGAAGCTTTCTTT.

The chain joins TRBV7-6 to TRBJ2-7, with 7 bases identical to TRBD1. Germline V gives CDR1 SGHVS, CDR2 FNYEAQ. V was pared by 2 bases and J by 4 bases, with 14 bases of the junction left unmatched. The CDR3 spans 17 residues. In DNA, the CDR3 is TGTGCCAGCAGCTTACTGACGCCGGGGACAGAGTTATACGAGCAGTACTTC. As protein: CASSLLTPGTELYEQYF.

The chain carries TRBV19 and TRBJ1-3, with D perhaps TRBD1 (6 bases). V was trimmed by 10 bases and J by 4 bases, leaving 20 bases between them. CDR1 is LNHDA and CDR2 is SQIVND in the germline V gene (reference sequence). The CDR3 loop spans 15 amino acids. The CDR3 DNA reads TGTGCCACCAAACCATCCACAGGGAACGGAAACACCATATATTTT. This gives the protein CATKPSTGNGNTIYF.

The sample holds a few counts of this clone. The rearrangement uses TRBV15 and TRBJ2-2; 11 nucleotides agree with TRBD1. Germline CDR1 LNHNV, CDR2 YYDKDF (reference sequence). After removal of 1 base from V and 4 bases from J, the junction contained 5 bases not matched to a gene. CDR3 size: 17 residues. The chain's CDR3 is CATSRARGTGGTGELFF. CDR3 bases: TGTGCCACCAGCAGAGCCAGAGGGACAGGGGGCACCGGGGAGCTGTTTTTT.

The chain links TRBV5-6 to TRBJ1-2; TRBD1 matches at 9 bases. CDR3 size: 15 residues. Unmatched junction bases numbered 6, after V lost 0 bases and J lost 6 bases. CDR1 SGHDT and CDR2 YYEEEE come from the germline V gene. The CDR3 region has the DNA TGTGCCAGCAGCTTGGGGGGACAGGGCTGGAATGGCTACACCTTC. Its translation is CASSLGGQGWNGYTF. Supplemented by reference TRBV5-6 and TRBJ1-2, the full variable domain reads DAGVTQSPTHLIKTRGQQVTLRCSPKSGHDTVSWYQQALGQGPQFIFQYYEEEERQRGNFPDRFSGHQFPNYSSELNVNALLLGDSALYLCASSLGGQGWNGYTFGSGTRLTVV.

This sequence joins TRBV27 and TRBJ1-1; D is unresolved. This CDR3 is built from 13 residues. Trimming stripped 5 bases from V and 8 bases from J, with 15 bases between. Germline V gene data show CDR1 as MNHEY and CDR2 as SMNVEV (reference sequence). The CDR3 sequence: CASSAGWAWEAFF. The CDR3 DNA is TGTGCCAGCAGTGCGGGCTGGGCTTGGGAAGCTTTCTTT.

About this clone itself: The germline gene is not matched at one end of the junction; a read error may be the cause. V gene TRBV5-1 combines with J gene TRBJ2-6; 8 nucleotides agree with TRBD1. This CDR3 is 16 amino acids long. CDR1 is SGHRS and CDR2 is YFSETQ in the germline V gene. In DNA, the CDR3 is TGCGCCAGCAGCTTAGGCCAGGGGGCAGGGGCCAACGGCCTGACTTTC. It codes for CASSLGQGAGANGLTF.

This clone was observed a handful of times. The chain carries TRBV6-5 and TRBJ2-1, with 11 bases aligning to TRBD1. The V gene's germline CDR1 is MNHEY and CDR2 SVGAGI. CDR3 size: 14 residues. Trimming at V came to 6 bases and at J to 5 bases, leaving 3 bases not matched to a gene. The CDR3 DNA follows: TGTGCCAGCAGGACGGGACAGGGGGACAATGAGCAGTTCTTC. This codes for CASRTGQGDNEQFF.

This chain connects TRBV2 to TRBJ2-7; TRBD2 is a possible D gene (5 bases). The CDR3 is 13 amino acids. V gave up 4 bases and J gave up 3 bases, with 10 bases separating them. Germline loops: CDR1 SNHLY, CDR2 FYNNEI. CDR3: CASSVGVLYEQYF. CDR3 in DNA: TGTGCCAGCAGTGTCGGGGTTCTCTACGAGCAGTACTTC. The whole variable domain, remainder taken from reference TRBV2 and TRBJ2-7, is EPEVTQTPSHQVTQMGQEVILRCVPISNHLYFYWYRQILGQKVEFLVSFYNNEISEKSEIFDDQFSVERPDGSNFTLKIRSTKLEDSAMYFCASSVGVLYEQYFGPGTRLTVT.

The V and J genes are TRBV2 and TRBJ1-5; maybe TRBD1 (5 bases). The CDR3 contains 14 residues. Trimming removed 6 bases from V and 6 bases from J, with 15 bases in between. The germline gives CDR1 SNHLY, CDR2 FYNNEI. The CDR3, as DNA: TGTGCCAGCAGCGCTATTGACAGTTTTCAGCCCCAGCATTTT. Translating gives CASSAIDSFQPQHF.

CDR3 in amino acids: CAWSQGGNSGNTIYF. The CDR3 DNA reads as TGTGCCTGGAGCCAGGGGGGTAATTCTGGAAACACCATATATTTT. This rearrangement joins TRBV30 to TRBJ1-3; 7 bases line up with TRBD1. Germline CDR1 is GTSNPN and CDR2 is SVGIG (reference sequence). J gave up 1 base and V 3 bases, and 6 bases lay outside the gene matches. The length of the CDR3 is 15 residues.